The 32 T cell receptor beta chains in this list originate from one sample, sequenced in a study of blood T cells in healthy people across ages (dated by TCRdb to about 2015). Library method: 5' RACE. This sample was sequenced with an Illumina HiSeq 2500. A second PCR of about 6 to 12 cycles was performed with a sample-barcoded 5' primer and a J-beta primer mix. Starting from the raw public reads, TCRdb applied fastp trimming at Q25, assembled clones with MiXCR and retained in-frame beta chains. Every entry covers one CDR3 protein and lists the most common genes and DNA from its rows. The sample contains some 790,000 distinct CDR3 sequences, around 28% of them found a single time. The ten largest clones add up to 15% to 20% of the sample. Input material: blood. The receptors stem from a woman aged 80 or over in good health.

There are many counts of this clonotype. The chain links TRBV11-2 to TRBJ1-1; D gene unclear. V was pared by 1 base and J by 6 bases, with 9 bases between. Germline V CDR1 and CDR2: SGHAT, FQNNGV. CDR3 length: 13 amino acids. CDR3 in amino acids: CASSLGGAAEAFF. CDR3 bases: TGTGCCAGCAGCTTAGGGGGAGCGGCTGAAGCTTTCTTT.

The chain is built from TRBV29-1 and TRBJ1-5, with unresolved D. V lost 2 bases and J lost 6, with 5 bases in between. Looked up from germline, CDR1 is SQVTM and CDR2 is ANQGSEA. There are 11 residues in the CDR3. CDR3: CSVEYSQPQHF. CDR3 DNA: TGCAGCGTTGAATACAGTCAGCCCCAGCATTTT.

V and J are TRBV27 and TRBJ2-7; D not resolved. V lost 3 bases to trimming and J lost 6 bases, with 12 bases between them. The germline gives CDR1 MNHEY, CDR2 SMNVEV (reference sequence). CDR3 length equals 13 residues. CDR3 nucleotides: TGTGCCAGCAGTTTCATGGTTGATAGCGAGCAGTACTTC. Its translation: CASSFMVDSEQYF.

The V and J genes are TRBV7-9 and TRBJ1-2; TRBD1 might be the D (5 bases). V lost 5 bases and J 4 bases, leaving 14 bases between the germline ends. Per germline, CDR1 SEHNR and CDR2 FQNEAQ (reference sequence). CDR3 length equals 14 residues. DNA for the CDR3: TGTGCCAGCAGCGGACCACAGGTTACCTATGGCTACACCTTC. This gives the protein CASSGPQVTYGYTF.

This clonotype was seen at least ten times. The J gene is TRBJ2-7, the V gene TRBV10-3, with TRBD1 matching 9 bases. The junction had 4 bases not matched to a gene; V was cut back by 8 bases and J by 2 bases. This CDR3 comprises 13 residues. Germline-derived CDR1 and CDR2 are ENHRY and SYGVKD. CDR3 sequence: CAIGGQGAYEQYF. CDR3 DNA sequence: TGTGCCATCGGGGGACAGGGAGCCTACGAGCAGTACTTC.

The gene calls are TRBV9 and TRBJ2-2; D gene unclear. This CDR3 has 12 amino acids. CDR1 and CDR2 (germline): SGDLS, YYNGEE. The V gene lost 3 bases and the J gene lost 6 bases, with 6 bases spanning the gap. Here the CDR3 reads CASSARPGELFF. DNA of the CDR3: TGTGCCAGCAGCGCCCGTCCCGGGGAGCTGTTTTTT.

This clonotype was detected many times. The chain employs TRBV5-1 and TRBJ1-2; D unresolved. Germline V gives CDR1 SGHRS, CDR2 YFSETQ. V lost 0 bases to trimming and J lost 1 base, with 10 bases between them. This CDR3 contains 15 residues. Here the CDR3 reads CASSLAAGSNYGYTF. The CDR3 DNA is TGCGCCAGCAGCTTGGCCGCGGGGAGTAACTATGGCTACACCTTC. Combining the CDR3 with reference TRBV5-1 and TRBJ1-2 gives the whole variable domain KAGVTQTPRYLIKTRGQQVTLSCSPISGHRSVSWYQQTPGQGLQFLFEYFSETQRNKGNFPGRFSGRQFSNSRSEMNVSTLELGDSALYLCASSLAAGSNYGYTFGSGTRLTVV.

This clonotype was observed a handful of times. This could be a read error, since a much larger clone is one nucleotide away. This chain links TRBV29-1 with TRBJ2-5, with no clear D. V was cut by 8 bases and J by 4 bases, with 14 bases left in between. Germline loops: CDR1 SQVTM, CDR2 ANQGSEA. CDR3 length equals 12 residues. The DNA for the CDR3 is TGCAGCAATAGGGTAGAGCCAGAGACCCAGTACTTC. Translating it yields CSNRVEPETQYF.

The table lists this clonotype with a few counts. A clone one base away is much larger, so this may be a read error. The J gene is TRBJ2-3, the V gene TRBV7-2; TRBD2 aligns across 13 bases. CDR3 size: 18 residues. Per the germline V gene, CDR1 is SGHTA and CDR2 is FQGNSA. CDR3 protein: CASSLVRTSGGGTDAQYF. The DNA of the CDR3 is TGTGCCAGCAGCCTAGTCCGGACTAGCGGGGGTGGCACAGATGCGCAGTATTTT.

This clonotype was observed at least ten times. This chain connects TRBV7-8 to TRBJ2-6, with D perhaps given as TRBD1 or TRBD2 (5 bases each). Germline V gives CDR1 SGHVS, CDR2 FQNEAQ. The CDR3 totals 18 residues. The ends were cut back, 1 base at V and 0 bases at J, with 13 bases in the middle. This CDR3 is CASSLERGPSSGANVLTF. The CDR3 DNA sequence: TGTGCCAGCAGCTTAGAGAGGGGCCCGAGCTCTGGGGCCAACGTCCTGACTTTC. Looking up the rest from reference TRBV7-8 and TRBJ2-6 gives the full variable domain: GAGVSQSPRYKVAKRGQDVALRCDPISGHVSLFWYQQALGQGPEFLTYFQNEAQLDKSGLPSDRFFAERPEGSVSTLKIQRTQQEDSAVYLCASSLERGPSSGANVLTFGAGSRLTVL.

This clonotype was seen ten or more times. V is TRBV20-1 and J is TRBJ2-4; possibly TRBD2 for D (5 bases). Germline loops: CDR1 DFQATT, CDR2 SNEGSKA (reference sequence). There are 15 residues in the CDR3. V was pared by 0 bases and J by 0 bases, with 9 bases between. The CDR3 DNA sequence: TGCAGTGCTAGAGAGTCGGGGTTAGCCAAAAACATTCAGTACTTC. Translation gives CSARESGLAKNIQYF.

This clonotype has just a few counts. This chain connects TRBV7-2 to TRBJ2-7, with TRBD1 as a possible D gene (6 bases). The closer fit of TRBJ2-5 to the DNA end suggests the J call may be wrong. This CDR3 has 13 amino acids. Germline CDR1 reads SGHTA; CDR2 reads FQGNSA. This chain's CDR3 is CASSLAGTRTQYF. CDR3 DNA sequence: TGTGCCAGCAGCTTAGCCGGGACACGGACCCAGTACTTC.

Concerning this clonotype: Possible read error: a much larger clone is one base away. V and J are TRBV25-1 and TRBJ1-2, with 10 bases lining up with TRBD1. The CDR3 totals 14 residues. Germline values: CDR1 MGHDK, CDR2 SYGVNS. V lost 6 bases, J lost 4 bases, and 5 bases stayed unmatched. CDR3 residues: CASRGGDRGYGYTF. The DNA for the CDR3 is TGTGCCAGCAGGGGAGGGGACAGGGGCTATGGCTACACCTTC.

The chain is built from TRBV5-1 and TRBJ2-5, with D possibly TRBD1 on 6 matching bases. V shed 3 bases and J shed 5 bases, with 14 bases lying between them. This CDR3 is 14 amino acids long. Germline CDR1 and CDR2: SGHRS and YFSETQ. In DNA form, the CDR3 reads TGCGCCAGCAGCTGGGGTACAGGGAAGGAGACCCAGTACTTC. Translating gives CASSWGTGKETQYF.

This clonotype showed up just a few times. V usage is TRBV14 and J usage is TRBJ1-2; TRBD1 is a possible D gene (6 bases). With 1 base removed from V and 4 bases from J, the gap between germline ends came to 13 bases. Germline assignment: CDR1 SGHDN and CDR2 FVKESK. CDR3 length: 15 amino acids. CDR3 amino acids: CASSQGRGGSYGYTF. The CDR3, as DNA: TGTGCCAGCAGCCAAGGCCGAGGGGGGAGCTATGGCTACACCTTC.

This clonotype was found many times. The genes are TRBV6-6 and TRBJ1-2; D unclear. The CDR3 is made up of 15 amino acids. Germline V gene lookup returns CDR1 MNHNY and CDR2 SVGAGI (reference sequence). V was clipped by 6 bases and J by 0 bases, with 14 bases between them. The chain's CDR3 is CASSPRGPANYGYTF. For the CDR3, the DNA is TGTGCCAGCAGCCCGCGAGGTCCAGCTAACTATGGCTACACCTTC.

CDR3 protein: CASRGDGLASGELFF. The CDR3 region has the DNA TGTGCCAGCAGGGGAGACGGGTTAGCTTCCGGGGAGCTGTTTTTT. This chain links TRBV12-3 or TRBV12-4 with TRBJ2-2; possible D gene TRBD2, 5 bases. V lost 6 bases to trimming and J lost 6 bases, with 17 bases between them. The CDR3 totals 15 residues.

V gene TRBV30 combines with J gene TRBJ2-3, with D perhaps assigned TRBD1 or TRBD2 (6 bases each). The CDR3 is 14 amino acids. The germline CDR1 and CDR2 sequences are GTSNPN and SVGIG (reference sequence). Trimming stripped 0 bases from V and 1 base from J, with 8 bases between. The CDR3 region has the DNA TGTGCCTGGAGTGTAAGGGGGGGCACAGATACGCAGTATTTT. It is translated as CAWSVRGGTDTQYF.

This clonotype came up a few times. This rearrangement joins TRBV6-1 to TRBJ1-5, with D possibly TRBD1 on 6 matching bases. The germline CDR1 and CDR2 sequences are MNHNS and SASEGT. The CDR3 is 15 amino acids. The V end was cut by 6 bases, the J end by 0 bases, with 12 bases between. The chain's CDR3 is CASRGTTNSNQPQHF. CDR3 bases: TGTGCCAGCAGAGGGACAACCAATAGCAATCAGCCCCAGCATTTT.

This clonotype has ten or more counts. The rearrangement uses TRBV6-2 or TRBV6-3 and TRBJ2-5; TRBD2 matches 15 bases. The CDR3 loop spans 17 amino acids. The germline gives CDR1 MNHEY, CDR2 SVGEGT. V trimming: 5 bases; J trimming: 4 bases; junction bases outside the gene matches: 8. The chain's CDR3 is CASSVGLAGGWRETQYF. The CDR3 coding sequence is TGTGCCAGCAGTGTGGGACTAGCGGGGGGTTGGAGAGAGACCCAGTACTTC.

A note on this clonotype: A read error may explain this, as a much larger clone is one base away. This chain joins TRBV29-1 and TRBJ1-2, with D perhaps TRBD1 (6 bases). CDR1 is SQVTM and CDR2 is ANQGSEA in the germline V gene. The CDR3 spans 10 residues. Trimming cost V 6 bases and J 10 bases, with 12 bases left between them. This CDR3 reads CSVHRDDYTF. DNA for the CDR3: TGCAGCGTACACAGGGATGACTACACCTTC.

This chain uses TRBV27 with TRBJ1-5; D gene unclear. V was shortened by 7 bases and J by 3 bases, with 13 bases between the two germline ends. Germline lookup yields CDR1 MNHEY and CDR2 SMNVEV (reference sequence). The CDR3 consists of 14 residues. DNA of the CDR3: TGTGCCAGCACCAAAGCGGGATCCAATCAGCCCCAGCATTTT. Its translation: CASTKAGSNQPQHF.

This clonotype has a handful of counts. The chain couples TRBV5-8 to TRBJ2-1; 7 bases are shared with TRBD2. V shed 2 bases and J 7 bases; nucleotides not matched to a gene: 12. CDR1 is SGHTS, CDR2 YDEGEE, per germline. This CDR3 has 16 amino acids. CDR3 amino acids: CASSFGRGGRENEQFF. CDR3 coding DNA: TGTGCCAGCAGCTTTGGGCGCGGGGGTCGCGAGAATGAGCAGTTCTTC.

This clonotype was observed at least ten times. The rearrangement links TRBV6-2 or TRBV6-3 to TRBJ1-2; 8 bases agree with TRBD1. V gave up 5 bases and J gave up 4 bases; unmatched junction bases: 12. CDR3 length: 16 residues. Germline V lookup: CDR1 MNHEY, CDR2 SVGEGT. CDR3 sequence reads: CASSPRGTGSPYGYTF. As DNA, the CDR3 is TGTGCCAGCAGTCCCCGCGGGACAGGATCACCCTATGGCTACACCTTC.

Ten or more counts support this clonotype. CDR3 nucleotides: TGCAGTGCTAGAGAGAAACGGGCTATCTCCTACGAGCAGTACTTC. It is translated as CSAREKRAISYEQYF. V gene TRBV20-1 combines with J gene TRBJ2-7; no clear D gene. Trimming left V 0 bases short and J 0 bases short, with 12 bases between. This CDR3 has 15 amino acids. Germline loops: CDR1 DFQATT, CDR2 SNEGSKA (reference sequence).

Points on this clonotype: At one of its ends the junction is not consistent with the germline gene, which may arise from a read error. This chain links TRBV7-2 with TRBJ2-5; a possible D gene is TRBD2 (5 bases). The germline V gene has CDR1 SGHTA and CDR2 FQGNSA. CDR3 length equals 14 residues. CDR3 sequence reads: CASSLAPAGGEQYF. In DNA, the CDR3 is TGCGCCAGCAGCTTAGCCCCCGCGGGTGGTGAGCAGTACTTC. The full variable domain, in which reference TRBV7-2 and TRBJ2-5 provide the parts outside the CDR3, is GAGVSQSPSNKVTEKGKDVELRCDPISGHTALYWYRQSLGQGLEFLIYFQGNSAPDKSGLPSDRFSAERTGGSVSTLTIQRTQQEDSAVYLCASSLAPAGGEQYFGPGTRLLVL.

The CDR3 DNA reads as TGCGCCAGCCCTGGACAGGGGCAGGAGCGTTTTGAAAAACTGTTTTTT. Amino acid sequence: CASPGQGQERFEKLFF. The chain has TRBV10-1 and TRBJ1-4, with TRBD1 matching 9 bases. V lost 8 bases and J lost 7; bases outside the gene matches: 14. CDR3 length: 16 residues. The germline V gene has CDR1 WNHNN and CDR2 SYGVQD (reference sequence).

This clonotype was seen many times. The chain recombines TRBV6-1 with TRBJ2-5; the D gene is possibly TRBD1 (5 bases). Germline assignment: CDR1 MNHNS and CDR2 SASEGT. The ends were cut back, 6 bases at V and 5 bases at J, with 22 bases in the middle. The CDR3 is 16 residues long. As DNA, the CDR3 is TGTGCCAGCAGCGAGCGCCGTACAGGAAGCTGGGAGACCCAGTACTTC. This translates into CASSERRTGSWETQYF.

To note about this clonotype: This may stem from a read error, because a much larger clone lies one nucleotide away. Without the conserved terminal phenylalanine or tryptophan, this CDR3 likely stems from a read error. V usage is TRBV9 and J usage is TRBJ2-1; 7 nucleotides agree with TRBD1. Germline CDR1 SGDLS, CDR2 YYNGEE. There are 15 residues in the CDR3. Trimming removed 4 bases from V and 0 bases from J; junction bases left unmatched: 4. CDR3: CASSPRGNSYNEQFS. The CDR3 bases are TGTGCCAGCAGCCCCAGGGGGAACTCCTACAATGAGCAGTTCTCC.

This clonotype was detected many times. The chain has TRBV5-1 and TRBJ2-7, with D possibly matching TRBD2 (6 bases). CDR1 is SGHRS, CDR2 YFSETQ, per germline. V was shortened by 1 base and J by 5 bases, with 22 bases between the two germline ends. This CDR3 is built from 17 residues. CDR3 region: CASSLRAQGGFWDEQYF. The CDR3 coding sequence is TGCGCCAGCAGCTTGAGGGCGCAGGGAGGCTTTTGGGACGAGCAGTACTTC.

V gene TRBV7-6 combines with J gene TRBJ2-1; 9 bases agree with TRBD2. The J call may not be correct, given that the DNA end is closer to TRBJ2-7. The CDR3 loop spans 15 amino acids. Germline CDR1 SGHVS, CDR2 FNYEAQ. CDR3 nucleotide sequence: TGTGCCAGCAGCTCTCTAGCGGGGATCTACAATGAGCAGTACTTC. Translation gives CASSSLAGIYNEQYF.

This clonotype was seen only a few times. This may come from a read error, since a much larger clone is one base off. The chain joins TRBV5-1 to TRBJ2-3; D gene ambiguous. V lost 1 base, J lost 0 bases, and 18 bases lay in between. This CDR3 contains 18 residues. Per germline, CDR1 SGHRS and CDR2 YFSETQ. This CDR3 is CASSLIPLGASSTDTQYF. The CDR3 bases are TGCGCCAGCAGCTTGATCCCTCTTGGTGCGTCGAGCACAGATACGCAGTATTTT.